Below are 5 T cell receptor beta chains sequenced from a single sample in a study of CD8+CD57+ T cells in acquired aplastic anemia. Genomic DNA constituted the template upon which TCR beta VDJ and CDR3 profiling was performed. TCRdb re-called the reads through MiXCR, storing one row per CDR3 protein. The repertoire consists of 55,000 to 80,000 distinct CDR3 sequences, with roughly half occurring once and the leading ten covering about 8.9%. The sample was sorted CD4+, CD8+, or CD8+CD57+ T cells (not recorded which) from PBMCs. The receptors stem from a human donor in good health, serving as a control.

The chain uses TRBV7-2 and TRBJ2-3; 7 bases map to TRBD1. The germline V gene has CDR1 SGHTA and CDR2 FQGNSA. V lost 6 bases to trimming and J lost 1 base; unmatched junction nucleotides: 4. There are 14 residues in the CDR3. CDR3: CASSSGQRTDTQYF. CDR3 in DNA: TGTGCCAGCAGTTCGGGACAGCGCACAGATACGCAGTATTTT.

The chain joins TRBV2 to TRBJ2-1; D is ambiguous. Between the trimmed V and J ends, which lost 6 bases and 6 bases, there was a span of 18 bases. From germline, CDR1 is SNHLY and CDR2 FYNNEI. This CDR3 has 15 residues. Written as DNA, the CDR3 is TGTGCCAGCAGCCCCCTAGGGCCTGAAACCAATGAGCAGTTCTTC. Its translation: CASSPLGPETNEQFF.

This clonotype was counted many times. The chain links TRBV4-1 to TRBJ1-2; D is undetermined. CDR1 is MGHRA and CDR2 is YSYEKL in the germline V gene. Trimming removed 4 bases from V and 5 bases from J, with 11 bases in between. This CDR3 region has 13 residues. In nucleotides, the CDR3 is TGCGCCAGCAGCCCCCAGGATTTTTATGGCTACACCTTC. Protein: CASSPQDFYGYTF.

The chain carries TRBV2 and TRBJ2-2; TRBD1 agrees at 8 bases. J was trimmed by 10 bases and V by 1 base; bases with no gene match: 5. From germline, CDR1 is SNHLY and CDR2 FYNNEI. This CDR3 region has 14 residues. The CDR3 coding sequence is TGTGCCAGCAGTGAAGGGGGCAGGGGGCAGGAGCTGTTTTTT. This translates into CASSEGGRGQELFF.

Details on this clonotype: Germline and junction disagree at one end, which may indicate a read error. This sequence joins TRBV10-3 and TRBJ1-2, with D tentatively TRBD1 (5 bases). Germline CDR1 is ENHRY and CDR2 is SYGVKD. The CDR3 totals 16 residues. The CDR3 DNA follows: TGTGCCAGCAGTTTAAACAGGCAAGGAGGGCCCTATGGCTACACCTTC. It codes for CASSLNRQGGPYGYTF.